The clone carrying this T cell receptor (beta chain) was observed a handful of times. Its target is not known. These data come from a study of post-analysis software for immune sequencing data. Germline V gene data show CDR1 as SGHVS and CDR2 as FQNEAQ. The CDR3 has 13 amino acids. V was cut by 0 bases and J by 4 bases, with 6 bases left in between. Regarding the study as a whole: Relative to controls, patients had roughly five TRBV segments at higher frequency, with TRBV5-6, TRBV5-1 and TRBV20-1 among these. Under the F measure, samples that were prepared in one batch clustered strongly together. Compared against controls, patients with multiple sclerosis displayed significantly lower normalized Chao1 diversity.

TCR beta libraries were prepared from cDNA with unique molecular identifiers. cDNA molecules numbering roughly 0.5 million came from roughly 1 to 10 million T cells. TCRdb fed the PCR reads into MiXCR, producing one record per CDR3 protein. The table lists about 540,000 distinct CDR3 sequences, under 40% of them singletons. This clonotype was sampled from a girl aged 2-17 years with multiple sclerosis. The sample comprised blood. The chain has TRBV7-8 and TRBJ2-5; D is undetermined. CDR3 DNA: TGTGCCAGCAGCTTAGCTAGGCGAGAGACCCAGTACTTC. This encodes CASSLARRETQYF.